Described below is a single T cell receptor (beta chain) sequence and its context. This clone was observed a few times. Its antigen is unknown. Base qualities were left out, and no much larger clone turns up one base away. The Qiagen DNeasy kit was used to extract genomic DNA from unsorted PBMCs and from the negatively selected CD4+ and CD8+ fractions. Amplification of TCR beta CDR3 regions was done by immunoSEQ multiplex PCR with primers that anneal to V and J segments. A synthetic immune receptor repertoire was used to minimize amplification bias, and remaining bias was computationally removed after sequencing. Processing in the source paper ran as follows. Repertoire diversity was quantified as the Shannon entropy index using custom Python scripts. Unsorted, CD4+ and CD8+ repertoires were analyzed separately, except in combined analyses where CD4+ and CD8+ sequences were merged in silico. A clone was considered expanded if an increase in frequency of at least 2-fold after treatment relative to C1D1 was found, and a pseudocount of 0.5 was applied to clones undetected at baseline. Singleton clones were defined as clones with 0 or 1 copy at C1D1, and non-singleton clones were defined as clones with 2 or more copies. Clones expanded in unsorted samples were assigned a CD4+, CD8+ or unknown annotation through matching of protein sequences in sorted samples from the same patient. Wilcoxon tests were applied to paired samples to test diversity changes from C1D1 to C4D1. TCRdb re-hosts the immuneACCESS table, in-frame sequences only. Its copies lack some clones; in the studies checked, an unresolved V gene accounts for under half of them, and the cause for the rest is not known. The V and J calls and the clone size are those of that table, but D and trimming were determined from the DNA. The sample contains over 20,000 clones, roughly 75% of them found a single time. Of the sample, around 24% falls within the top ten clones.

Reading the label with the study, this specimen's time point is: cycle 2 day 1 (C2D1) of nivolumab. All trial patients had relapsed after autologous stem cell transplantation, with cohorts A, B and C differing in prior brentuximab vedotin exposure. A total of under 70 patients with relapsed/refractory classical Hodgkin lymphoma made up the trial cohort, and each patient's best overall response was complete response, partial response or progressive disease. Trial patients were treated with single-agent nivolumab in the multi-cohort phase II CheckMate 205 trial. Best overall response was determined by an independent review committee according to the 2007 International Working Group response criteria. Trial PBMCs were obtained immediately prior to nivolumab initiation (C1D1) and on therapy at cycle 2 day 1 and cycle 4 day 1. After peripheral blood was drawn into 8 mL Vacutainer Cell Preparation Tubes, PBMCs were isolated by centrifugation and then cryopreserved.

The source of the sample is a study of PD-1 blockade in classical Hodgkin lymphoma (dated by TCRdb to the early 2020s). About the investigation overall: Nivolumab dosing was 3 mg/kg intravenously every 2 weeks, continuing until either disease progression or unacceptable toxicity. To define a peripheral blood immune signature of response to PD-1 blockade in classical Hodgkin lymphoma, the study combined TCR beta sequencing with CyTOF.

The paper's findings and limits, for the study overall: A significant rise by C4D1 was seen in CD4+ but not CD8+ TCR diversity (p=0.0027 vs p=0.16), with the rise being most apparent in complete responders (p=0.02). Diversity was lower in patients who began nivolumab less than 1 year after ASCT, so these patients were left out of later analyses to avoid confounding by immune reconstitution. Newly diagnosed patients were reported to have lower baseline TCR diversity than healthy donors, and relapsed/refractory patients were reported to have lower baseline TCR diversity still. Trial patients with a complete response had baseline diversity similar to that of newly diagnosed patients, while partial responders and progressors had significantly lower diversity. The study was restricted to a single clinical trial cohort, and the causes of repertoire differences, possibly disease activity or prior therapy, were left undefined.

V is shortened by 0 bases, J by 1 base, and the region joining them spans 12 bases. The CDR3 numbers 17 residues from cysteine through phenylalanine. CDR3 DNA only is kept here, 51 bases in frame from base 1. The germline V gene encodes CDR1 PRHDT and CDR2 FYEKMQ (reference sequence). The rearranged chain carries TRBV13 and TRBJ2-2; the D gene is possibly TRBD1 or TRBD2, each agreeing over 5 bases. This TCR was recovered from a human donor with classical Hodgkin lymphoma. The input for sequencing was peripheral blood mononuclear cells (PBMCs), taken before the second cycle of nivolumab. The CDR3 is CASSLGGTGLNTGELFF. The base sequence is TGTGCCAGCAGCTTAGGGGGGACGGGATTGAACACCGGGGAGCTGTTTTTT.